The 23 T cell receptor beta chains reported below all come from one sample, sequenced in a study of blood T cell repertoires in COVID-19 (dated by TCRdb to between 2020 and 2021). The library was made by the immunoSEQ multiplex PCR assay. The table comes from immuneACCESS by way of TCRdb, which keeps in-frame sequences with V and J called. Part of the clones is missing from these tables; in studies checked, under half for an unresolved V gene and the rest for unknown reasons. The sample table shows around 130,000 clones, and more than 75% are seen once. Jointly, the top ten make up 3.9% of the sample. Input material: peripheral blood. All receptors derive from a man aged 55 to 70 with acute or convalescent COVID-19.

CDR3: CAISEAGTAINSPLHF. CDR3 DNA: TGTGCCATCAGTGAGGCGGGGACAGCAATTAATTCACCCCTCCACTTT. The V call is TRBV10-3, the J call TRBJ1-6; 7 nucleotides align to TRBD1. Germline trimming cut 2 bases from V and 6 bases from J; bases unmatched to any gene: 7. Germline CDR1 and CDR2: ENHRY and SYGVKD. The CDR3 sequence is 16 residues long.

The genes are TRBV6-2 or TRBV6-3 and TRBJ2-3; the match to TRBD1 covers 10 bases. CDR1 MNHEY and CDR2 SVGEGT come from the germline V gene. The CDR3 is 15 amino acids. V was pared by 5 bases and J by 5 bases, with 7 bases of the junction left unmatched. Here the CDR3 reads CASSSGTGVVDTQYF. As DNA, the CDR3 is TGTGCCAGCAGTAGCGGGACAGGGGTTGTAGATACGCAGTATTTT.

The chain couples TRBV7-9 to TRBJ2-2; 8 nucleotides align to TRBD1. V was clipped by 5 bases and J by 6 bases; unmatched bases: 8. Germline V gives CDR1 SEHNR, CDR2 FQNEAQ (reference sequence). The CDR3 length is 15 residues. This CDR3 reads CASSPPRDRSGELFF. CDR3 nucleotide sequence: TGTGCCAGCAGCCCGCCCCGGGACAGGTCCGGGGAGCTGTTTTTT.

The rearrangement uses TRBV19 and TRBJ1-3; D remains ambiguous. The ends were cut back, 7 bases at V and 4 bases at J, with 8 bases in the middle. Germline V CDR1 and CDR2: LNHDA, SQIVND (reference sequence). This CDR3 region has 12 residues. The CDR3 nucleotides are TGTGCCAGTATCGCCGAGGGAAACACCATATATTTT. Translating it yields CASIAEGNTIYF.

This clone was seen a handful of times. The chain recombines TRBV27 with TRBJ1-2; tentative D call: TRBD1 (6 bases). Germline V gene data show CDR1 as MNHEY and CDR2 as SMNVEV (reference sequence). Trimming pared 4 bases from V and 8 bases from J, leaving 17 bases between. This CDR3 is 14 amino acids long. In DNA form, the CDR3 reads TGTGCCAGCAGTTCCGGGGGGCAGAGTTGGGGCTACACCTTC. Its protein is CASSSGGQSWGYTF.

This clone was detected a few times. V and J are TRBV5-1 and TRBJ1-5, with unresolved D. CDR1 and CDR2 (germline): SGHRS, YFSETQ. The CDR3 has 16 residues. V was shortened by 1 base and J by 1 base, with 12 bases between the two germline ends. The CDR3 sequence is CASSLNGEVSNQPQHF. The DNA for the CDR3 is TGCGCCAGCAGCTTGAACGGGGAGGTAAGCAATCAGCCCCAGCATTTT.

V and J are TRBV10-3 and TRBJ1-5, with 10 bases fitting TRBD1. The CDR3 is made up of 13 amino acids. Germline CDR1 ENHRY, CDR2 SYGVKD. The trim removed 6 bases at V and 5 bases at J, leaving 1 base unmatched. CDR3 protein: CAIRDRGDQPQHF. CDR3 DNA sequence: TGTGCCATCAGGGACAGGGGGGATCAGCCCCAGCATTTT.

The V call is TRBV5-1, the J call TRBJ2-3; TRBD2 aligns across 10 bases. The CDR3 contains 14 residues. V was clipped by 6 bases and J by 2 bases; unmatched bases: 3. Germline V gene data show CDR1 as SGHRS and CDR2 as YFSETQ. The CDR3: CASKLAGPTDTQYF. The CDR3 nucleotides read TGCGCCAGCAAACTAGCGGGACCCACAGATACGCAGTATTTT.

This clone was recorded a few times. The gene calls are TRBV11-2 and TRBJ2-1, with 7 bases that match TRBD2. Germline V gene lookup returns CDR1 SGHAT and CDR2 FQNNGV. The CDR3 loop spans 13 amino acids. V was clipped by 6 bases and J by 6 bases; unmatched bases: 5. The CDR3 DNA reads as TGTGCCAGCAGGGGGCGGGGGATCAATGAGCAGTTCTTC. This encodes CASRGRGINEQFF.

The V call is TRBV15, the J call TRBJ1-2, with 9 bases fitting TRBD1. The CDR3 is 17 residues long. The germline gives CDR1 LNHNV, CDR2 YYDKDF (reference sequence). V trimming: 4 bases; J trimming: 8 bases; junction bases outside the gene matches: 17. The CDR3 DNA reads as TGTGCCACCAGCACCGACCAACCAGGGACAGGGTTAGGCGGCTACACCTTC. Translating it yields CATSTDQPGTGLGGYTF.

CDR3 coding DNA: TGTGCCAGCAGCTTACTTAGGACAGGGAATATCGCGGGCTACACCTTC. It codes for CASSLLRTGNIAGYTF. The chain couples TRBV7-2 to TRBJ1-2; TRBD1 agrees at 8 bases. CDR3 size: 16 residues. V lost 2 bases to trimming and J lost 8 bases; unmatched junction nucleotides: 13. Germline V gene sequence: CDR1 SGHTA, CDR2 FQGNSA.

The J gene is TRBJ2-7, the V gene TRBV19; D not certain. The CDR3 loop spans 14 amino acids. Germline CDR1 reads LNHDA; CDR2 reads SQIVND (reference sequence). V was clipped by 7 bases and J by 7 bases, with 20 bases between them. Written as DNA, the CDR3 is TGTGCCAGTACCCCCCCTGTCCCTCAGGAAGAGCAGTACTTC. This translates into CASTPPVPQEEQYF.

V usage is TRBV24-1 and J usage is TRBJ2-7; 10 bases agree with TRBD1. Germline V lookup: CDR1 KGHDR, CDR2 SFDVKD. The CDR3 spans 16 residues. Unmatched junction bases numbered 10, after V lost 5 bases and J lost 4 bases. CDR3 DNA sequence: TGTGCCACCAGTGGAAACCCCGGGACAGGGGTGTACGAGCAGTACTTC. It is translated as CATSGNPGTGVYEQYF.

With regard to this clone: In the same sample, other DNA sequences code for this CDR3. This chain joins TRBV6-6 and TRBJ2-5; 9 bases match TRBD1. CDR1 is MNHNY, CDR2 SVGAGI, per germline (reference sequence). CDR3 size: 13 residues. V lost 6 bases and J lost 5; bases outside the gene matches: 4. CDR3 protein: CASSRGQGETQYF. CDR3 nucleotides: TGTGCCAGCAGCCGCGGACAGGGGGAGACCCAGTACTTC.

This rearrangement joins TRBV9 to TRBJ2-6; 7 nucleotides align to TRBD1. Per the germline V gene, CDR1 is SGDLS and CDR2 is YYNGEE. The CDR3 totals 16 residues. Trimming took 0 bases from V and 2 from J; bases not matched to a gene: 2. CDR3 residues: CASSVAGQTGANVLTF. CDR3 coding DNA: TGTGCCAGCAGCGTAGCGGGACAGACTGGGGCCAACGTCCTGACTTTC.

As concerns this clone: Germline and junction disagree at one end, which may indicate a read error. The chain is built from TRBV7-2 and TRBJ1-5, with a tentative D call TRBD1 (6 bases). Germline CDR1 is SGHTA and CDR2 is FQGNSA. This CDR3 has 15 residues. DNA of the CDR3: TGTGCCAGCAGCCTAGCGGGGGCTGGCAATCAGCCCCAGCATTTT. It yields the protein CASSLAGAGNQPQHF. Complete variable domain (other parts from reference TRBV7-2 and TRBJ1-5): GAGVSQSPSNKVTEKGKDVELRCDPISGHTALYWYRQSLGQGLEFLIYFQGNSAPDKSGLPSDRFSAERTGGSVSTLTIQRTQQEDSAVYLCASSLAGAGNQPQHFGDGTRLSIL.

The chain links TRBV3-1 (or the pseudogene TRBV3-2) to TRBJ2-1, with 7 nucleotides matching TRBD2. This CDR3 is 15 amino acids long. V trimming: 4 bases; J trimming: 5 bases; junction bases outside the gene matches: 8. CDR1 and CDR2 (germline): LGHDT, YNNKEL (reference sequence). CDR3 sequence (DNA): TGTGCCAGCAGCCCGGCGGGGGTCCAAAACAATGAGCAGTTCTTC. Translated, it gives CASSPAGVQNNEQFF.

This rearrangement joins TRBV19 to TRBJ1-4, with D perhaps matching TRBD1 (5 bases). In germline, CDR1 is LNHDA, CDR2 SQIVND (reference sequence). The CDR3 covers 13 residues. V lost 6 bases, J lost 0 bases, and 5 bases lay in between. In DNA form, the CDR3 reads TGTGCCAGTAGAGGGGCAACTAATGAAAAACTGTTTTTT. It specifies CASRGATNEKLFF.

V usage is TRBV6-2 or TRBV6-3 and J usage is TRBJ1-4, with 7 nucleotides matching TRBD1. CDR1 MNHEY and CDR2 SVGEGT come from the germline V gene. The V segment lost 2 bases and the J segment 10 bases; nucleotides outside the gene matches: 10. CDR3 size: 15 residues. CDR3 residues: CASSYPGQPIGKLFF. CDR3 in DNA: TGTGCCAGCAGTTACCCGGGACAGCCCATTGGAAAACTGTTTTTT.

The CDR3 coding sequence is TGTGCCACCTTGACTAGCGGGACGGCGCGGGGGCAGTACTTC. This encodes CATLTSGTARGQYF. This chain joins TRBV28 and TRBJ2-7; 11 bases align to TRBD2. J gave up 9 bases and V 10 bases, and 14 bases lay outside the gene matches. The CDR3 runs to 14 residues. Looked up from germline, CDR1 is MDHEN and CDR2 is SYDVKM.

The V and J genes are TRBV28 and TRBJ2-6, with 7 nucleotides matching TRBD2. V dropped 7 bases and J dropped 2; count of bases not matched to a gene: 2. The germline gives CDR1 MDHEN, CDR2 SYDVKM. This CDR3 spans 14 amino acids. The chain's CDR3 is CASTRGAGANVLTF. CDR3 DNA: TGTGCCAGCACCCGGGGGGCTGGGGCCAACGTCCTGACTTTC.

The chain links TRBV29-1 to TRBJ2-1, with TRBD2 identical over 9 bases. The germline V gene encodes CDR1 SQVTM and CDR2 ANQGSEA. This CDR3 contains 17 residues. The V segment lost 4 bases and the J segment 0 bases; nucleotides outside the gene matches: 10. The CDR3 DNA reads as TGCAGCGTTGTTCGCACTAGCGGGCTGAGCTCCTACAATGAGCAGTTCTTC. Its translation is CSVVRTSGLSSYNEQFF.

The rearrangement links TRBV30 to TRBJ2-1; D possibly corresponds to TRBD2 (6 bases). V was pared by 3 bases and J by 1 base, with 13 bases between. Germline CDR1 GTSNPN, CDR2 SVGIG (reference sequence). This CDR3 is built from 15 residues. DNA for the CDR3: TGTGCCTGGAGCCTTAGCGGTATGTCCTACAATGAGCAGTTCTTC. It encodes CAWSLSGMSYNEQFF.